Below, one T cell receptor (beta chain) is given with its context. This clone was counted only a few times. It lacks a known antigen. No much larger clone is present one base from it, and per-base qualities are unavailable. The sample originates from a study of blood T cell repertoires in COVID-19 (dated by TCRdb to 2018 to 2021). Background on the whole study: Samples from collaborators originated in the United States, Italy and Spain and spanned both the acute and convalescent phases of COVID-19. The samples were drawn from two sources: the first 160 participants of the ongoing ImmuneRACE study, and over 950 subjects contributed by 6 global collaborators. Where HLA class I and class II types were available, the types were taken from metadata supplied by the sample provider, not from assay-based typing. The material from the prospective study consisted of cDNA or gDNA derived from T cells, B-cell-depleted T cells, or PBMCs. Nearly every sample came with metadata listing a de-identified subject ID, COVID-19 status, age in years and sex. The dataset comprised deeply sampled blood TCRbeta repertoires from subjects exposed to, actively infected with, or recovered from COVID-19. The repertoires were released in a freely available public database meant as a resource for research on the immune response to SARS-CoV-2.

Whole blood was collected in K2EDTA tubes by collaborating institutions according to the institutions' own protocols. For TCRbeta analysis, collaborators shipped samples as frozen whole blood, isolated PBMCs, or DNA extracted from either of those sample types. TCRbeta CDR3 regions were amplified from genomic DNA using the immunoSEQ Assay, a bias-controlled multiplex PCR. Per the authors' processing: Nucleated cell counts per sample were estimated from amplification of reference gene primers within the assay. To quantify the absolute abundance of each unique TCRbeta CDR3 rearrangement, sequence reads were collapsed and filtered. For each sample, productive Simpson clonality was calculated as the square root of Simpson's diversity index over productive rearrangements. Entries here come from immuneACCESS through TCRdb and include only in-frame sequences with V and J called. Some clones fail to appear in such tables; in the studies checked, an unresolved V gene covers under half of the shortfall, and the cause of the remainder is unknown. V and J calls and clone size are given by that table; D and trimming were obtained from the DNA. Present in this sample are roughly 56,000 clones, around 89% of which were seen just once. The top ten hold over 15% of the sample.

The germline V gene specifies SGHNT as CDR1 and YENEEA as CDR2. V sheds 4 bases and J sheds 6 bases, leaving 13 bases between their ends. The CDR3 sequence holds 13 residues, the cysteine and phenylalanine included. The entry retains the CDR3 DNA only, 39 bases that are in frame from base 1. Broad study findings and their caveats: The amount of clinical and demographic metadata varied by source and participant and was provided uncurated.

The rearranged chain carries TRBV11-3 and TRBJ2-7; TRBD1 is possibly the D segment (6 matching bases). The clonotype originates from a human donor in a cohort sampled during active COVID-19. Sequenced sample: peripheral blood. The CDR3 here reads CASSSHRDPEQYF. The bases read TGTGCCAGCAGCTCTCACAGGGATCCCGAGCAGTACTTC.